These 2 T cell receptor beta chains were sequenced from one sample in a study of shared clonotypes between healthy human individuals. The protocol was immunoSEQ multiplex PCR, while the TCRdb copy is restricted to in-frame clones and leaves out a portion. The table records around 1.1 million clones, 78% of them present only once. The source material was memory CD4+ T cells from PBMCs. Specified subset: CD45RA-negative fraction. These receptor sequences come from a man aged 18 to 30 in good health. Some clones in this sample may be carry-over from other donors' samples.

This clone occurred once. J is TRBJ2-4 and V is TRBV9; D is undetermined. CDR3 length: 15 residues. V shed 0 bases and J shed 8 bases, with 15 bases lying between them. Germline loops: CDR1 SGDLS, CDR2 YYNGEE. The CDR3 DNA reads TGTGCCAGCAGCGTAGAAGGCCTTGGTGGGGACATTCAGTACTTC. This encodes CASSVEGLGGDIQYF.

Comment on this clone: A far larger clone is one base from this, pointing to a likely read error. This chain uses TRBV29-1 with TRBJ1-1; possible D gene TRBD1, 5 bases. CDR1 and CDR2 (germline): SQVTM, ANQGSEA. Between the trimmed V and J ends, which lost 7 bases and 6 bases, there was a span of 18 bases. The CDR3 length is 13 residues. The CDR3 DNA sequence: TGCAGCGCTTACCAGGACAAGGATGCTGAAGCTTTCTTT. Its translation is CSAYQDKDAEAFF.